This T cell receptor (beta chain) appears in the sequencing data of a study of graft-versus-host responses after intestinal transplantation. The CDR3 is 15 residues long. Trimming stripped 3 bases from V and 2 bases from J, with 14 bases between. CDR1 MNHNS and CDR2 SASEGT come from the germline V gene. A remark on this clone: Its cognate antigen is unknown.

Here immunoSEQ multiplex PCR was the method, and the copy in TCRdb shows in-frame clones only, minus some. The sample has tens of thousands of clones; around 93% are singletons. The rearrangement joins TRBV6-1 to TRBJ2-7; D not resolved. This sequence was found in a human donor who received an intestinal transplant. Material: unstimulated CD8+ T cells sorted from spleen or lymph node cells, obtained before intestinal transplant. This chain's CDR3 is CASSDTVAFPYEQYF. CDR3 in DNA: TGTGCCAGCAGTGATACGGTCGCATTTCCCTACGAGCAGTACTTC.